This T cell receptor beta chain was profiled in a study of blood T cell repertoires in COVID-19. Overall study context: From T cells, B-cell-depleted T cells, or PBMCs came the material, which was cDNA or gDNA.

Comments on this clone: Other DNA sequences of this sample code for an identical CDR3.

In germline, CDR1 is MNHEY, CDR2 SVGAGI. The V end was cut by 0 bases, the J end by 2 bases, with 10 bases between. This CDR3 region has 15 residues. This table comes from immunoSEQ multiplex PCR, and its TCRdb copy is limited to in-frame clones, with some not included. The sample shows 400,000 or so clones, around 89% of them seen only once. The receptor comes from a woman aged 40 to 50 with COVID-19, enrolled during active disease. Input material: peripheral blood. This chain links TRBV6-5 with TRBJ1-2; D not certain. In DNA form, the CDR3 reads TGTGCCAGCAGTTACTCGCGGGGATTGAACTATGGCTACACCTTC. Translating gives CASSYSRGLNYGYTF.